What follows are 2 T cell receptor beta chains derived from one specimen sequenced in a study of neurological immune-mediated disorders. TCRdb passed the 5' RACE reads through MiXCR, listing each CDR3 protein once. The sample contains about 35,000 distinct CDR3 sequences, 3% to 4.5% of which appear only once. Input material: PBMCs. Receptors were obtained from a man aged 25 to 40 with multiple sclerosis.

Many counts were recorded for this clonotype. The chain uses TRBV20-1 and TRBJ1-2, with no clear D. The CDR3 is 11 residues long. V was clipped by 6 bases and J by 1 base, with 6 bases between them. From germline, CDR1 is DFQATT and CDR2 SNEGSKA (reference sequence). The CDR3 spells CSAPFNYGYTF. The CDR3 DNA reads as TGCAGTGCCCCCTTTAACTATGGCTACACCTTC.

This clonotype was seen repeatedly, ten times or more. This chain links TRBV20-1 with TRBJ2-7, with TRBD2 as a possible D gene (6 bases). V dropped 6 bases and J dropped 2 bases, with 17 bases sitting between them. Germline CDR1 DFQATT, CDR2 SNEGSKA (reference sequence). The CDR3 has 14 amino acids. Here the CDR3 reads CSAPYAGRPYEQYF. DNA of the CDR3: TGCAGTGCCCCCTACGCGGGGCGTCCCTACGAGCAGTACTTC.